These 20 T cell receptor beta chains were sequenced from one sample in a study of CD8+ T cells in alopecia areata. Documented treatment: oral pan-JAK inhibitor, 5-10 mg twice daily. Extracted RNA was reverse transcribed, and the resulting cDNA served as sequencing template. Assay: immunoSEQ multiplex PCR; the TCRdb copy retains only in-frame clones and omits some. Of under 200,000 clones in the sample, about 60% are singletons; the top ten hold approximately 15%. The specimen was CD4+ T cells sorted from blood, collected at week 24, from a patient treated with tofacitinib. Every receptor here comes from a human donor with alopecia areata.

The CDR3 is CASSDLSGNQPQHF. CDR3 bases: TGTGCCAGCAGTGATCTGTCGGGCAATCAGCCCCAGCATTTT. The V and J genes are TRBV2 and TRBJ1-5; D gene uncertain. The CDR3 length is 14 residues. The V end lost 3 bases, the J end lost 2 bases, and 8 bases lay between the germline ends. In germline, CDR1 is SNHLY, CDR2 FYNNEI.

This clone has only one observation. The rearrangement links TRBV30 to TRBJ1-2; 9 bases agree with TRBD1. There are 14 residues in the CDR3. In germline, CDR1 is GTSNPN, CDR2 SVGIG (reference sequence). The V and J ends lost 7 bases and 7 bases, in that order; junction bases with no gene match: 13. CDR3 protein: CAYSGTGFGLGYTF. The DNA of the CDR3 is TGTGCCTACTCCGGGACAGGGTTTGGGCTTGGCTACACCTTC.

The CDR3, as DNA: TGTGCCAGCAGCTCCGGGATGAACACTGAAGCTTTCTTT. This translates into CASSSGMNTEAFF. The chain carries TRBV7-9 and TRBJ1-1; D remains ambiguous. V shed 4 bases and J shed 0 bases, with 6 bases lying between them. Germline V lookup: CDR1 SEHNR, CDR2 FQNEAQ (reference sequence). This CDR3 is built from 13 residues.

The chain employs TRBV29-1 and TRBJ1-1; the match to TRBD1 covers 10 bases. This CDR3 has 14 amino acids. Trimming took 4 bases from V and 5 from J; bases not matched to a gene: 7. CDR1 is SQVTM, CDR2 ANQGSEA, per germline. CDR3 DNA: TGCAGCGTTGCCCCAGGACAGGGGGTTACTGAAGCTTTCTTT. Encoded protein: CSVAPGQGVTEAFF.

In this sample, this clone turned up a few times. The chain is built from TRBV25-1 and TRBJ1-4, with TRBD1 as a possible D gene (5 bases). The CDR3 runs 14 residues. In germline, CDR1 is MGHDK, CDR2 SYGVNS. V was pared by 1 base and J by 8 bases, with 11 bases between. CDR3 residues: CASSESGDWEKLFF. CDR3 DNA: TGTGCCAGCAGTGAATCGGGGGATTGGGAAAAACTGTTTTTT.

The table lists this clone with a few counts. The rearrangement links TRBV19 to TRBJ1-3; TRBD1 matches 7 bases. CDR3 size: 16 residues. Germline CDR1 is LNHDA and CDR2 is SQIVND (reference sequence). V was pared by 3 bases and J by 0 bases, with 5 bases of the junction left unmatched. The CDR3 DNA sequence: TGTGCCAGTAGTATTCAGCCAGGGGGCTCTGGAAACACCATATATTTT. Translated, it gives CASSIQPGGSGNTIYF.

In this sample, this clone turned up a few times. The chain has TRBV2 and TRBJ2-4; D may match TRBD1 or TRBD2 (6 bases each). Germline CDR1 and CDR2: SNHLY and FYNNEI. V was cut by 6 bases and J by 1 base, with 16 bases left in between. The CDR3 contains 16 residues. DNA of the CDR3: TGTGCCAGCAGGACAGGAGGGCCCGGGGCCAAAAACATTCAGTACTTC. Amino acids: CASRTGGPGAKNIQYF. Full variable domain (outside the CDR3, taken from reference TRBV2 and TRBJ2-4): EPEVTQTPSHQVTQMGQEVILRCVPISNHLYFYWYRQILGQKVEFLVSFYNNEISEKSEIFDDQFSVERPDGSNFTLKIRSTKLEDSAMYFCASRTGGPGAKNIQYFGAGTRLSVL.

The chain recombines TRBV2 with TRBJ1-1, with 8 bases identical to TRBD1. After removal of 7 bases from V and 7 bases from J, the junction contained 5 bases not matched to a gene. Germline lookup yields CDR1 SNHLY and CDR2 FYNNEI. This CDR3 is built from 12 residues. CDR3 nucleotide sequence: TGTGCCAGCACTCAAGACAGGGGTGAAGCTTTCTTT. It translates to CASTQDRGEAFF.

This sequence joins TRBV29-1 and TRBJ1-1; D is undetermined. The CDR3 sequence is 14 residues long. V lost 7 bases and J lost 6, with 21 bases in between. Per the germline V gene, CDR1 is SQVTM and CDR2 is ANQGSEA. CDR3 sequence (DNA): TGCAGCGCTTTCAAGGACCCGGGTTTACCTGAAGCTTTCTTT. It is translated as CSAFKDPGLPEAFF.

The chain joins TRBV4-2 to TRBJ2-1, with TRBD1 as a possible D gene (5 bases). V lost 0 bases, J lost 8 bases, and 14 bases lay in between. CDR1 LGHNA and CDR2 YNFKEQ come from the germline V gene. The CDR3 has 15 amino acids. The DNA for the CDR3 is TGTGCCAGCAGCCAAGATCGGGCAGGGTCGTATGAGCAGTTCTTC. This encodes CASSQDRAGSYEQFF.

This clone was observed a few times. The rearrangement uses TRBV23-1 and TRBJ2-1, with D possibly matching TRBD1 (6 bases). TRBV23-1 is flagged as an ORF with uncertain function. The V end was cut by 2 bases, the J end by 0 bases, with 14 bases between. The CDR3 extends over 17 amino acids. CDR3 amino acids: CASSQPRTVTSYNEQFF. Here the CDR3 DNA reads TGCGCCAGCAGTCAACCCCGGACAGTAACCTCCTACAATGAGCAGTTCTTC.

The V call is TRBV19, the J call TRBJ2-3; 7 nucleotides agree with TRBD1. There are 15 residues in the CDR3. The germline gives CDR1 LNHDA, CDR2 SQIVND (reference sequence). With V trimmed by 4 bases and J by 2 bases, 6 bases remained unmatched. The CDR3 coding sequence is TGTGCCAGTAGTACAGGGACAGCCCACACAGATACGCAGTATTTT. Translating it yields CASSTGTAHTDTQYF. Variable domain in full (rest from reference TRBV19 and TRBJ2-3): DGGITQSPKYLFRKEGQNVTLSCEQNLNHDAMYWYRQDPGQGLRLIYYSQIVNDFQKGDIAEGYSVSREKKESFPLTVTSAQKNPTAFYLCASSTGTAHTDTQYFGPGTRLTVL.

This chain connects TRBV9 to TRBJ1-2; D might be TRBD1 (6 bases). V lost 1 base to trimming and J lost 6 bases, with 7 bases between them. The CDR3 spans 12 residues. The germline CDR1 and CDR2 sequences are SGDLS and YYNGEE. Written as DNA, the CDR3 is TGTGCCAGCAGCGTAAACAGGGATGGCTACACCTTC. This encodes CASSVNRDGYTF.

V gene TRBV19 combines with J gene TRBJ2-2; 7 nucleotides match TRBD1. The CDR3 runs to 18 residues. The V and J ends lost 4 bases and 1 base, in that order; junction bases with no gene match: 12. The germline gives CDR1 LNHDA, CDR2 SQIVND (reference sequence). CDR3 sequence reads: CASSSWLPGQMNTGELFF. Written as DNA, the CDR3 is TGTGCCAGTAGTAGCTGGCTTCCGGGACAGATGAACACCGGGGAGCTGTTTTTT.

This clone has a handful of counts. The genes are TRBV2 and TRBJ2-3, with D unresolved. The V end lost 11 bases, the J end lost 2 bases, and 5 bases lay between the germline ends. From germline, CDR1 is SNHLY and CDR2 FYNNEI. The CDR3 consists of 10 residues. In DNA form, the CDR3 reads TGTGCCCGACACACAGATACGCAGTATTTT. As protein: CARHTDTQYF.

This chain links TRBV10-3 with TRBJ2-5; weak D call: TRBD1 (6 bases). V was trimmed by 4 bases and J by 5 bases, leaving 11 bases between them. Germline CDR1 reads ENHRY; CDR2 reads SYGVKD. The CDR3 extends over 13 amino acids. As DNA, the CDR3 is TGTGCCATCAGTGTGGGGGCAAGGGAGACCCAGTACTTC. The encoded protein is CAISVGARETQYF.

This clone was detected many times. This chain links TRBV20-1 with TRBJ1-2; unclear D gene. This CDR3 has 11 residues. Trimming removed 0 bases at V and 1 base at J, with 0 bases between. Germline V CDR1 and CDR2: DFQATT, SNEGSKA (reference sequence). Here the CDR3 DNA reads TGCAGTGCTAGAGATAACTATGGCTACACCTTC. Its translation is CSARDNYGYTF.

This clone was seen a handful of times. The chain joins TRBV29-1 to TRBJ2-3; TRBD2 aligns across 7 bases. From germline, CDR1 is SQVTM and CDR2 ANQGSEA. V shed 3 bases and J 0 bases; nucleotides not matched to a gene: 6. The CDR3 is 15 amino acids. CDR3 nucleotides: TGCAGCGTTGACCTGGCGGGGGAAAGCACAGATACGCAGTATTTT. This gives the protein CSVDLAGESTDTQYF.

The chain couples TRBV5-1 to TRBJ2-1; D gene ambiguous. CDR3 length equals 16 residues. V was clipped by 3 bases and J by 0 bases, with 13 bases between them. Germline CDR1 reads SGHRS; CDR2 reads YFSETQ. CDR3 protein: CASSSMGSSSYNEQFF. In nucleotides, the CDR3 is TGCGCCAGCAGCTCGATGGGCAGTTCCTCCTACAATGAGCAGTTCTTC.

This clone was observed a handful of times. This CDR3 reads CASRGTGQGNQPQHF. For the CDR3, the DNA is TGCGCCAGCAGAGGGACAGGGCAAGGAAATCAGCCCCAGCATTTT. The chain is built from TRBV23-1 and TRBJ1-5; TRBD1 aligns across 9 bases. TRBV23-1 carries the ORF label, with uncertain function. Germline trimming cut 6 bases from V and 4 bases from J; bases unmatched to any gene: 7. This CDR3 region has 15 residues.